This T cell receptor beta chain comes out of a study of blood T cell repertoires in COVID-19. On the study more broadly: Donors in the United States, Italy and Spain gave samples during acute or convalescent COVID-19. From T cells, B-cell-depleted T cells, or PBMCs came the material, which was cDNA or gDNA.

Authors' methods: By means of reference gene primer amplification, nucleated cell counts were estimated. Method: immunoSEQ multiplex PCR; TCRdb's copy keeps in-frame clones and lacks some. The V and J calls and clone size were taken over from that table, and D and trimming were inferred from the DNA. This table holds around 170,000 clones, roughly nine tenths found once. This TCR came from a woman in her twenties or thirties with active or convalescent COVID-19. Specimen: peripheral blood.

In nucleotides, the CDR3 is TGTGCCAGCAGTTTGGGACTCCTCTCCTACGAGCAGTACTTC. This translates into CASSLGLLSYEQYF. The chain is built from TRBV2 and TRBJ2-7; a weak D match, TRBD2 (6 bases). The germline gives CDR1 SNHLY, CDR2 FYNNEI. The V end was cut by 5 bases, the J end by 0 bases, with 11 bases between. The CDR3 is made up of 14 amino acids.